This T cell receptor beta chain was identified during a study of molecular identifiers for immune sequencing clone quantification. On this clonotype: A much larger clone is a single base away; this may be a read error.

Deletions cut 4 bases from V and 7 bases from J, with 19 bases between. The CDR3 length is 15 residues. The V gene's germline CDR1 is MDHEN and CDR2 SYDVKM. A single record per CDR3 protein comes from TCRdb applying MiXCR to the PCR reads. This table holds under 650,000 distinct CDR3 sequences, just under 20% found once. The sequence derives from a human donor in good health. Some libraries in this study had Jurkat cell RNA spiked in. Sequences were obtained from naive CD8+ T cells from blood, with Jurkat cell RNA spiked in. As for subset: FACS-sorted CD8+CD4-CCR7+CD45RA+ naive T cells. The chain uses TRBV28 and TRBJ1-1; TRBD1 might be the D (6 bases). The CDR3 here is CASSYELTGGHEAFF. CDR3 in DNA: TGTGCCAGCAGTTACGAACTTACCGGGGGGCATGAAGCTTTCTTT.